This T cell receptor (beta chain) was sequenced during a study of shared clonotypes between healthy human individuals. Study results and caveats: Among non-shared clonotypes, generation probabilities were lower than among those shared by all four donors.

Assay used: immunoSEQ multiplex PCR; TCRdb lists only in-frame clones, some missing. The sample lists approximately 2.3 million clones, just over 90% seen once, with about 0.39% in the top ten. Germline assignment: CDR1 SGHRS and CDR2 YFSETQ. Trimming cost V 1 base and J 6 bases; bases outside gene matches: 7. CDR3 length: 15 residues. This clone was observed a few times. Antigen: not known. The source of this sequence is a man aged 18 to 30 in good health. Some clones in this sample may be carry-over from other donors' samples. This chain joins TRBV5-1 and TRBJ1-5, with 7 positions matching TRBD1. Source material: naive CD4+ T cells from PBMCs. Indicated subset: CD45RA+ positively selected. The CDR3 region is CASSLSPGGPQPQHF. CDR3 bases: TGCGCCAGCAGCTTGTCTCCAGGGGGGCCTCAGCCCCAGCATTTT.